This T cell receptor (beta chain) is drawn from a study of PD-L1 blockade in urothelial cancer. Study background: Study patients had been treated with 0 to 3 previous chemotherapy regimens. Notes on the study in general: Better progression-free and overall survival followed lower pretreatment blood clonality.

Every PCR received spiked-in synthetic TCR analog templates. Profiled with immunoSEQ multiplex PCR; TCRdb holds only in-frame clones, not every one. The sample shows about 110,000 clones, around 93% of them seen only once. Time point denoted: peripheral blood 6 weeks after treatment start. A remark on this clone: As yet, its antigen is unknown.

Germline CDR1 and CDR2: MDHEN and SYDVKM. V was shortened by 7 bases and J by 4 bases, with 14 bases between the two germline ends. The length of the CDR3 is 14 residues. This TCR was recovered from a man between 60 and 75 years old with urothelial cancer. This sequence joins TRBV28 and TRBJ1-3, with a weak D call TRBD1 (6 bases). The source material was PBMCs, sampled around atezolizumab (anti-PD-L1) treatment. The CDR3 loop is CASIPGQLGNTIYF. The CDR3 nucleotides are TGTGCCAGCATTCCTGGACAGTTGGGAAACACCATATATTTT.